The present entry profiles one T cell receptor beta chain with its context. These data come from a study of monozygotic twins with inflammatory bowel disease. CDR1 and CDR2 (germline): MGHRA, YSYEKL. The CDR3 extends over 13 amino acids. TCR libraries were prepared from about 3,400 ng total RNA each. No DNA is given; TCRdb re-called the 5' RACE reads and lists each CDR3 protein once. The repertoire shows 210,000 or so distinct CDR3 sequences; the top ten hold less than 9%. The chain combines TRBV4-1 with TRBJ1-1. This clonotype was obtained from a human donor with ulcerative colitis or Crohn's disease, or a healthy co-twin of an affected twin (not recorded which). Sequenced material: blood. The CDR3 loop reads CASSQVPRAEAFF.